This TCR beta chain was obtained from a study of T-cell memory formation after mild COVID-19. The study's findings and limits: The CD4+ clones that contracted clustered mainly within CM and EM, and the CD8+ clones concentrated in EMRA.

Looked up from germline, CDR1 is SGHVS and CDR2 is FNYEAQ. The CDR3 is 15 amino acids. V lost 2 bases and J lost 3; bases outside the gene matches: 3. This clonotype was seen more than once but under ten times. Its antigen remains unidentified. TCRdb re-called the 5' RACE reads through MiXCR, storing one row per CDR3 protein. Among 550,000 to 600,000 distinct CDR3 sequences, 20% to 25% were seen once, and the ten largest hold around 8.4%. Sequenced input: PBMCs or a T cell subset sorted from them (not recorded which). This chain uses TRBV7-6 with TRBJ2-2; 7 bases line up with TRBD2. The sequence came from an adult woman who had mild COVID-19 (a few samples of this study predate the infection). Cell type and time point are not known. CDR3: CASSLMGGDTGELFF. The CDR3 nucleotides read TGTGCCAGCAGCTTAATGGGGGGGGACACCGGGGAGCTGTTTTTT.